Each of the 19 T cell receptor beta chains below was sequenced from the same sample in a study of blood T cell repertoires in COVID-19. TCRdb's copy holds only in-frame clones and misses some; the assay was immunoSEQ multiplex PCR. The sample lists about 91,000 clones; about 91% were seen once. Sequenced input: peripheral blood. These receptors all stem from a woman aged 70-85 years with acute or convalescent COVID-19.

The rearrangement uses TRBV15 and TRBJ2-5; a weak D match, TRBD2 (6 bases). Germline assignment: CDR1 LNHNV and CDR2 YYDKDF (reference sequence). The CDR3 is made up of 16 amino acids. V was cut by 0 bases and J by 5 bases, with 16 bases left in between. CDR3 DNA sequence: TGTGCCACCAGCAGAGATCAGTTTGGGGGAGGCGAGACCCAGTACTTC. The encoded protein is CATSRDQFGGGETQYF.

V and J are TRBV6-5 and TRBJ1-2, with a weak D call TRBD1 (5 bases). There are 14 residues in the CDR3. The V gene lost 2 bases and the J gene lost 2 bases, with 9 bases spanning the gap. Germline lookup yields CDR1 MNHEY and CDR2 SVGAGI. The CDR3 loop reads CASSYGGLNYGYTF. In nucleotides, the CDR3 is TGTGCCAGCAGTTACGGGGGACTAAACTATGGCTACACCTTC.

The chain recombines TRBV12-3 or TRBV12-4 with TRBJ1-2, with a weak D call TRBD1 (6 bases). V shed 7 bases and J shed 10 bases, with 13 bases lying between them. This CDR3 contains 11 residues. The CDR3: CASTIAGDYTF. CDR3 in DNA: TGTGCCAGCACCATAGCAGGGGACTACACCTTC.

The chain links TRBV5-1 to TRBJ2-1; 13 bases agree with TRBD2. J was trimmed by 0 bases and V by 4 bases; bases with no gene match: 16. From germline, CDR1 is SGHRS and CDR2 YFSETQ. The CDR3 loop spans 21 amino acids. CDR3 in DNA: TGCGCCAGCAGCACGACCCCACTAGGGACTAGCGGGAAGAGCTCCTACAATGAGCAGTTCTTC. Its protein product is CASSTTPLGTSGKSSYNEQFF. Using reference TRBV5-1 and TRBJ2-1 for the parts outside the CDR3, the full variable domain is KAGVTQTPRYLIKTRGQQVTLSCSPISGHRSVSWYQQTPGQGLQFLFEYFSETQRNKGNFPGRFSGRQFSNSRSEMNVSTLELGDSALYLCASSTTPLGTSGKSSYNEQFFGPGTRLTVL.

In this sample, this clone turned up a few times. The chain joins TRBV6-5 to TRBJ1-1, with 8 bases that match TRBD1. The CDR3 spans 15 residues. The V gene's germline CDR1 is MNHEY and CDR2 SVGAGI. The trim removed 4 bases at V and 4 bases at J, leaving 8 bases unmatched. The CDR3 nucleotides read TGTGCCAGCAGTTTCGAGATAGGACAGGGCACTGAAGCTTTCTTT. Translating gives CASSFEIGQGTEAFF.

The gene calls are TRBV7-8 and TRBJ2-5; D uncertain. V shed 5 bases and J shed 1 base, with 20 bases lying between them. Germline V gene sequence: CDR1 SGHVS, CDR2 FQNEAQ. The CDR3 has 17 amino acids. The CDR3 DNA reads as TGTGCCAGCAGCCCTCCCCCTCTCCCCCAACTCCAAGAGACCCAGTACTTC. It specifies CASSPPPLPQLQETQYF. Full variable domain (remainder filled in from reference TRBV7-8 and TRBJ2-5): GAGVSQSPRYKVAKRGQDVALRCDPISGHVSLFWYQQALGQGPEFLTYFQNEAQLDKSGLPSDRFFAERPEGSVSTLKIQRTQQEDSAVYLCASSPPPLPQLQETQYFGPGTRLLVL.

The chain recombines TRBV27 with TRBJ2-7; 7 bases line up with TRBD2. Germline CDR1 MNHEY, CDR2 SMNVEV (reference sequence). The junction had 7 bases not matched to a gene; V was cut back by 6 bases and J by 2 bases. This CDR3 contains 14 residues. CDR3 sequence (DNA): TGTGCCAGCAGACCCCTAGCGGAAACCTACGAGCAGTACTTC. The encoded protein is CASRPLAETYEQYF.

V usage is TRBV9 and J usage is TRBJ1-2; 9 bases agree with TRBD1. Germline values: CDR1 SGDLS, CDR2 YYNGEE. This CDR3 is built from 16 residues. With V trimmed by 3 bases and J by 4 bases, 10 bases remained unmatched. Here the CDR3 reads CASSALTGGAAYGYTF. In DNA form, the CDR3 reads TGTGCCAGCAGCGCCCTTACAGGGGGCGCGGCCTATGGCTACACCTTC. Full variable domain (remainder filled in from reference TRBV9 and TRBJ1-2): DSGVTQTPKHLITATGQRVTLRCSPRSGDLSVYWYQQSLDQGLQFLIQYYNGEERAKGNILERFSAQQFPDLHSELNLSSLELGDSALYFCASSALTGGAAYGYTFGSGTRLTVV.

The chain carries TRBV28 and TRBJ1-5, with D hard to call. V lost 7 bases, J lost 3 bases, and 7 bases lay in between. The CDR3 extends over 12 amino acids. In germline, CDR1 is MDHEN, CDR2 SYDVKM. CDR3 sequence reads: CASTDNNQPQHF. The CDR3 bases are TGTGCCAGCACTGACAACAATCAGCCCCAGCATTTT. The entire variable domain, with the rest obtained from reference TRBV28 and TRBJ1-5, is as follows: DVKVTQSSRYLVKRTGEKVFLECVQDMDHENMFWYRQDPGLGLRLIYFSYDVKMKEKGDIPEGYSVSREKKERFSLILESASTNQTSMYLCASTDNNQPQHFGDGTRLSIL.

The chain carries TRBV14 and TRBJ2-5, with D perhaps matching TRBD2 (5 bases). The CDR3 sequence is 13 residues long. Germline CDR1 and CDR2: SGHDN and FVKESK. The ends were cut back, 1 base at V and 5 bases at J, with 8 bases in the middle. CDR3: CASSQVRRETQYF. CDR3 coding DNA: TGTGCCAGCAGCCAAGTTAGGAGGGAGACCCAGTACTTC.

This sequence joins TRBV5-6 and TRBJ1-1; tentatively, D is TRBD1 (6 bases). Per germline, CDR1 SGHDT and CDR2 YYEEEE. The CDR3 covers 15 residues. The V end lost 2 bases, the J end lost 1 base, and 12 bases lay between the germline ends. CDR3 sequence: CASSLVVRGNTEAFF. The CDR3 DNA reads TGTGCCAGCAGCTTAGTCGTCAGGGGGAACACTGAAGCTTTCTTT.

This clone came up a few times. CDR3 coding DNA: TGTGCCAGCACCGGACAGGGATACACCGGGGAGCTGTTTTTT. This codes for CASTGQGYTGELFF. This rearrangement joins TRBV27 to TRBJ2-2; 8 bases match TRBD1. The CDR3 runs 14 residues. CDR1 MNHEY and CDR2 SMNVEV come from the germline V gene (reference sequence). Unmatched junction bases numbered 4, after V lost 7 bases and J lost 3 bases.

This CDR3 reads CASSVLMSGSAAGTGELFF. In DNA form, the CDR3 reads TGTGCCAGCAGCGTACTGATGTCCGGCTCCGCGGCGGGGACCGGGGAGCTGTTTTTT. The chain combines TRBV11-3 with TRBJ2-2; possibly TRBD2 for D (6 bases). The CDR3 totals 19 residues. The germline V gene has CDR1 SGHNT and CDR2 YENEEA. V was shortened by 5 bases and J by 5 bases, with 27 bases between the two germline ends.

J is TRBJ1-1 and V is TRBV6-4; 7 bases fit TRBD1. After removal of 6 bases from V and 0 bases from J, the junction contained 4 bases not matched to a gene. In germline, CDR1 is MRHNA, CDR2 SNTAGT. The CDR3 sequence is 14 residues long. Written as DNA, the CDR3 is TGTGCCAGCAGCAGGGACAGCATGAACACTGAAGCTTTCTTT. Translated, it gives CASSRDSMNTEAFF.

The rearrangement links TRBV7-9 to TRBJ1-1; maybe TRBD1 (5 bases). CDR3 length: 15 residues. Per the germline V gene, CDR1 is SEHNR and CDR2 is FQNEAQ (reference sequence). V dropped 3 bases and J dropped 4 bases, with 15 bases sitting between them. In nucleotides, the CDR3 is TGTGCCAGCAGCTTCGGAGCGGGGGGGAGCACTGAAGCTTTCTTT. The encoded protein is CASSFGAGGSTEAFF.

The chain is built from TRBV28 and TRBJ1-5; a possible D gene is TRBD1 (5 bases). V shed 7 bases and J shed 5 bases, with 15 bases lying between them. Germline CDR1 and CDR2: MDHEN and SYDVKM. CDR3 size: 14 residues. CDR3 protein: CASKIGGLDQPQHF. Written as DNA, the CDR3 is TGTGCCAGCAAAATCGGGGGATTGGATCAGCCCCAGCATTTT.

The CDR3 DNA is TGTGCCAGCAGTGAGACGGACAGGGCCGACACCATATATTTT. Translation: CASSETDRADTIYF. J is TRBJ1-3 and V is TRBV6-1; 8 nucleotides align to TRBD1. The V segment lost 3 bases and the J segment 8 bases; nucleotides outside the gene matches: 6. Germline V CDR1 and CDR2: MNHNS, SASEGT. The CDR3 has 14 amino acids.

This chain uses TRBV13 with TRBJ2-1; 14 bases fit TRBD2. The CDR3 runs 18 residues. J lost 0 bases, V lost 4 bases, and 5 bases had no gene match. Germline CDR1 and CDR2: PRHDT and FYEKMQ (reference sequence). The CDR3 nucleotides are TGTGCCAGCAGCTCGGGACTAGCGGGAGAATCCTCCTACAATGAGCAGTTCTTC. Its translation is CASSSGLAGESSYNEQFF.

The rearrangement joins TRBV19 to TRBJ1-4, with D uncertain. Trimming removed 6 bases at V and 2 bases at J, with 13 bases between. This CDR3 has 15 amino acids. Germline assignment: CDR1 LNHDA and CDR2 SQIVND (reference sequence). CDR3 coding DNA: TGTGCCAGTAGCGGAACCCGGCGGACTAATGAAAAACTGTTTTTT. As protein: CASSGTRRTNEKLFF.